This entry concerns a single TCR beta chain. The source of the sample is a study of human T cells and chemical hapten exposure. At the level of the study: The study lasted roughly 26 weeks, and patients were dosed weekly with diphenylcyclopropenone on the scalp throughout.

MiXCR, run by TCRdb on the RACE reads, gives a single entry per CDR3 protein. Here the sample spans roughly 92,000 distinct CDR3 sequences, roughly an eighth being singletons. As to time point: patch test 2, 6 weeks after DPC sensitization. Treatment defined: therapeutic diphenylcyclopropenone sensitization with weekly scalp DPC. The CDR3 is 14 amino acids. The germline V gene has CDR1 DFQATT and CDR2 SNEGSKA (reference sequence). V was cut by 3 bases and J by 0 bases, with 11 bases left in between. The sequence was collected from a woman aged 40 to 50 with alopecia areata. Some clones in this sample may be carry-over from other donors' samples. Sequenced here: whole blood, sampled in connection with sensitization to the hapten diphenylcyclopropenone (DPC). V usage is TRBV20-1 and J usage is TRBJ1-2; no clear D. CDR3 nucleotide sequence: TGCAGTGCTAGTTTGGCAAAGACTAACTATGGCTACACCTTC. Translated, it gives CSASLAKTNYGYTF.